This T cell receptor (beta chain) was recovered during a study of blood T cell repertoires in COVID-19. Across the study: Both acute and convalescent COVID-19 samples were obtained from the United States, Italy and Spain. T cells, B-cell-depleted T cells, or PBMCs supplied cDNA or gDNA.

CDR1 and CDR2 from the germline V gene are MGHRA and YSYEKL. The CDR3 is made up of 19 amino acids. V gave up 0 bases and J gave up 5 bases; unmatched junction bases: 12. Original processing methods: From reference gene primer amplification, estimates of nucleated cell counts were derived. Data came from immunoSEQ multiplex PCR; TCRdb stores just in-frame clones and leaves some out. V and J calls and clone size are those listed in that table; D and trimming were worked out from the DNA. The sample lists over 150,000 clones; roughly 84% were seen once. The sequenced material came from peripheral blood. The V and J genes are TRBV4-1 and TRBJ2-1; 11 nucleotides match TRBD2. This sequence was found in a woman aged 80 or over with active or convalescent COVID-19. As DNA, the CDR3 is TGCGCCAGCAGCCAAGATCCCGGGGTGGTAGCGGGAGGGAACAATGAGCAGTTCTTC. It is translated as CASSQDPGVVAGGNNEQFF.